This entry is about one T cell receptor (beta chain). Its antigen is currently unknown. The source of the sample is a study of Ad26.COV2.S vaccination and SARS-CoV-2 variants. As for the study in general: Administration of Ad26.COV2.S was intramuscular, either once or twice 56 days apart. Study conclusions and caveats: From the TCR breadth and depth analyses, total T cell responses may have been underestimated.

The junction had 3 bases not matched to a gene; V was cut back by 1 base and J by 4 bases. Germline loops: CDR1 MNHNS, CDR2 SASEGT. The CDR3 covers 15 residues. Method: immunoSEQ multiplex PCR; TCRdb's copy keeps in-frame clones and lacks some. The sample includes around 320,000 clones, around four fifths seen only once; the top ten take about 2.1%. Sample treatment: 15 to 20 received Ad26.COV2.S at low or high dose, single or two shots; five or six received placebo; per-sample allocation not given. Collection of the samples took place on day 63 after the first injection of vaccine or placebo. Sequenced here: peripheral blood, sampled in a trial of Ad26.COV2.S vaccine versus placebo. The V and J genes are TRBV6-1 and TRBJ2-1; 8 nucleotides match TRBD2. This clonotype originated in a person aged 18-65 years who received the Ad26.COV2.S COVID-19 vaccine or a placebo. Written as DNA, the CDR3 is TGTGCCAGCAGTGAAGGACTAGCGAGATACAATGAGCAGTTCTTC. It yields the protein CASSEGLARYNEQFF.